This TCR beta chain originates from a study of siplizumab effects on memory and regulatory T cells. Study results and limitations: Among mappable alloreactive CD4+ clones, the Treg-derived fraction averaged around 66% with siplizumab versus 25% to 30% in controls. No functional test confirmed suppression by proliferating siplizumab-culture Tregs. Of the alloreactive clones, only a minor fraction mapped to unstimulated subsets. Alloreactive sequences traceable to unstimulated CD4+ memory cells were significantly reduced by siplizumab.

TCRdb's copy holds only in-frame clones and misses some; the assay was immunoSEQ multiplex PCR. The table lists roughly 62,000 clones, around 79% of them singletons. The V and J ends lost 3 bases and 4 bases, in that order; junction bases with no gene match: 8. The CDR3 sequence is 15 residues long. The V gene's germline CDR1 is SGHNT and CDR2 YYREEE (reference sequence). This clone was counted only a few times. The antigen remains unidentified. The rearrangement links TRBV5-4 to TRBJ1-1; 8 positions match TRBD1. Material: memory CD4+ T cells sorted from blood. This receptor was obtained from a human donor in good health. This CDR3 is CASSYVTGVGTEAFF. In nucleotides, the CDR3 is TGTGCCAGCAGCTACGTGACAGGGGTTGGCACTGAAGCTTTCTTT.